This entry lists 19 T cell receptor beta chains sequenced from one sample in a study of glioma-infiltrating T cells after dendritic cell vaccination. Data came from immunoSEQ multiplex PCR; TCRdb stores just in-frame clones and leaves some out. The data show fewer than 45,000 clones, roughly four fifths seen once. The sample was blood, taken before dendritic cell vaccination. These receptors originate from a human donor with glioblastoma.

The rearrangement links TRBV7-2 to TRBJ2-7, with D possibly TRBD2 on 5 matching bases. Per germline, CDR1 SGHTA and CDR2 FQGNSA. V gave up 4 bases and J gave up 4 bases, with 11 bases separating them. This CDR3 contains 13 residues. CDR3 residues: CASSSLPGYEQYF. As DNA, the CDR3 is TGTGCCAGCAGCTCCCTCCCGGGGTACGAGCAGTACTTC.

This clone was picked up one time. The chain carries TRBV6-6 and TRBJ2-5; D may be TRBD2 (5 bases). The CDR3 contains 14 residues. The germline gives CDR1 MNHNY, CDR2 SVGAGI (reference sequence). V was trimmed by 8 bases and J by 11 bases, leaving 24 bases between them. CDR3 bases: TGTGCCAGCGCAAACAGCGGCAGCCTCGGGGAGCAGTACTTC. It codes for CASANSGSLGEQYF.

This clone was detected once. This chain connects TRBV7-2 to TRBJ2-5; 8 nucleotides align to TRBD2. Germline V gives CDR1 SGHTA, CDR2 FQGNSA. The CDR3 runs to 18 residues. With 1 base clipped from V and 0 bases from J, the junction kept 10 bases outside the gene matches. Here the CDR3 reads CASSLDSRSSGYQETQYF. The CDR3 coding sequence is TGTGCCAGCAGCTTAGATAGTCGGTCTAGCGGGTACCAAGAGACCCAGTACTTC.

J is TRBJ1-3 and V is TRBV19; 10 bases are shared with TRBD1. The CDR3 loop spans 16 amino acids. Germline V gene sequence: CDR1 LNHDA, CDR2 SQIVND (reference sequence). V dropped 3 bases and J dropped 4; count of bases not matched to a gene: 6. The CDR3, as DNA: TGTGCCAGTAGTATGGGACAGGGGTTGTCCGGAAACACCATATATTTT. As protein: CASSMGQGLSGNTIYF.

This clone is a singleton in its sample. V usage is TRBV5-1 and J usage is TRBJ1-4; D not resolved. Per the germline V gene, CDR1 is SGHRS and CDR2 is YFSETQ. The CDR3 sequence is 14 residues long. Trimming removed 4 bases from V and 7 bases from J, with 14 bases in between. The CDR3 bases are TGCGCCAGCAGCCCGGCAGCGGGCGTTGAAAAACTGTTTTTT. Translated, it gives CASSPAAGVEKLFF.

Here the CDR3 reads CASTSNRIYNEQFF. CDR3 nucleotide sequence: TGCGCCAGCACGTCAAACAGGATCTACAATGAGCAGTTCTTC. The rearrangement links TRBV4-3 to TRBJ2-1, with a weak D call TRBD1 (5 bases). CDR3 size: 14 residues. Germline-derived CDR1 and CDR2 are LGHNA and YSLEER. V was shortened by 7 bases and J by 3 bases, with 13 bases between the two germline ends.

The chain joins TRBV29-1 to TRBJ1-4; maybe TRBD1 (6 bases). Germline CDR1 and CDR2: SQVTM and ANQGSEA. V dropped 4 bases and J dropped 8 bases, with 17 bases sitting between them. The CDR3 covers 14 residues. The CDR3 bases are TGCAGCGTTGCAGGGGAAGGGGGTCGAGAAAAACTGTTTTTT. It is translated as CSVAGEGGREKLFF.

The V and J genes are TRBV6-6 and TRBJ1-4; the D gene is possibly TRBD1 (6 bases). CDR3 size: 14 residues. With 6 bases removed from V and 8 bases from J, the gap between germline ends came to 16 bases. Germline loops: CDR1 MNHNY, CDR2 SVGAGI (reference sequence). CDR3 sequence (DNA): TGTGCCAGCAGACCTAGTGACAGGCTCGAAAAACTGTTTTTT. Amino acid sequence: CASRPSDRLEKLFF.

The CDR3 region is CASSPLGTGLSYEQYF. In DNA form, the CDR3 reads TGTGCCAGCAGCCCACTAGGGACAGGCCTTTCCTACGAGCAGTACTTC. The gene calls are TRBV7-9 and TRBJ2-7, with TRBD1 identical over 8 bases. The CDR3 totals 16 residues. V was clipped by 5 bases and J by 1 base; unmatched bases: 10. Germline loops: CDR1 SEHNR, CDR2 FQNEAQ (reference sequence).

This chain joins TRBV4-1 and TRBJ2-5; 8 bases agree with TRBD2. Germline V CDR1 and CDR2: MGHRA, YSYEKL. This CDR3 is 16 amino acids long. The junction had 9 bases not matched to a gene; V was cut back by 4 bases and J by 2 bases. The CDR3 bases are TGCGCCAGCAGCCTGGTCGGGGGGGCCGCACAAGAGACCCAGTACTTC. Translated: CASSLVGGAAQETQYF.

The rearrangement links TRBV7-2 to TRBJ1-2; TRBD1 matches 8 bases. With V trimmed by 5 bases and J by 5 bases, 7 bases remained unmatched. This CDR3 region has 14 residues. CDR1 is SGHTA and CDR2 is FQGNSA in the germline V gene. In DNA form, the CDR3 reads TGTGCCAGCAGCCCTGTCCAGGGGGCGTATGGCTACACCTTC. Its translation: CASSPVQGAYGYTF.

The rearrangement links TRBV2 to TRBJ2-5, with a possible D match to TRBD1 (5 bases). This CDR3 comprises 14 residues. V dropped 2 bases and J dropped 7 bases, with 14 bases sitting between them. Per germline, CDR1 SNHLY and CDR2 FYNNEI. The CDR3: CASSEQGAAGTQYF. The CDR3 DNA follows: TGTGCCAGCAGTGAACAGGGTGCAGCAGGGACCCAGTACTTC.

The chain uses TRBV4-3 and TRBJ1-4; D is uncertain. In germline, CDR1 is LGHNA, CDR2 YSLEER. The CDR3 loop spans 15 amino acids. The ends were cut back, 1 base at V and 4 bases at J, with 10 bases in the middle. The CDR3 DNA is TGCGCCAGCAGCCAAGTGCCAGGCCGTAATGAAAAACTGTTTTTT. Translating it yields CASSQVPGRNEKLFF.

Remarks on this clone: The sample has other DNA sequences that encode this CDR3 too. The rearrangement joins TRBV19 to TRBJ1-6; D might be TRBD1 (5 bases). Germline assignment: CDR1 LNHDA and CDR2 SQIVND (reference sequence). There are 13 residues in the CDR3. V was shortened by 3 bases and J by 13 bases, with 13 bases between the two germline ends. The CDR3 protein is CASSMQGESPLHF. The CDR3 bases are TGTGCCAGTAGTATGCAGGGTGAATCCCCCCTCCACTTT.

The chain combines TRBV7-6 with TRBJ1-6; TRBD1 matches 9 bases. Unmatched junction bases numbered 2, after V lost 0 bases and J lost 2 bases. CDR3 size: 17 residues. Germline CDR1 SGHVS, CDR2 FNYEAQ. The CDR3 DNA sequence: TGTGCCAGCAGCTTAGCGGGACAGGGCCCCTATAATTCACCCCTCCACTTT. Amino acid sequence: CASSLAGQGPYNSPLHF.

This CDR3 reads CATREGVRVGYTF. In nucleotides, the CDR3 is TGTGCCACCAGAGAGGGGGTTAGGGTTGGCTACACCTTC. The chain is built from TRBV28 and TRBJ1-2, with a tentative D call TRBD1 (6 bases). The germline V and J ends were trimmed by 10 bases and 7 bases, with 19 bases remaining between them. CDR3 length equals 13 residues. Germline values: CDR1 MDHEN, CDR2 SYDVKM.

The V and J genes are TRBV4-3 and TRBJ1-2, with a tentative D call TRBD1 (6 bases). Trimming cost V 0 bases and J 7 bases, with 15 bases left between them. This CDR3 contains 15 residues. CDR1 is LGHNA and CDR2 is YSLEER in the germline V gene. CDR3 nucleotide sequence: TGCGCCAGCAGCCAAGATACAGGGAACCCTTTTGGCTACACCTTC. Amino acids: CASSQDTGNPFGYTF.

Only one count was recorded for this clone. DNA of the CDR3: TGTGCCAGCAGGGGACTTAACACCGGGGAGCTGTTTTTT. This codes for CASRGLNTGELFF. The chain employs TRBV28 and TRBJ2-2; TRBD2 might be the D (6 bases). The CDR3 runs 13 residues. Germline-derived CDR1 and CDR2 are MDHEN and SYDVKM. Trimming took 6 bases from V and 2 from J, leaving 7 bases between them.

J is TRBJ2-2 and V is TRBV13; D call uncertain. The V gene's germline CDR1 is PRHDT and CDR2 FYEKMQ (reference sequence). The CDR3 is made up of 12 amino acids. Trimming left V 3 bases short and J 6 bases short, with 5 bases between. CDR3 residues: CASSFLPGELFF. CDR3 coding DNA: TGTGCCAGCAGCTTTCTCCCCGGGGAGCTGTTTTTT.